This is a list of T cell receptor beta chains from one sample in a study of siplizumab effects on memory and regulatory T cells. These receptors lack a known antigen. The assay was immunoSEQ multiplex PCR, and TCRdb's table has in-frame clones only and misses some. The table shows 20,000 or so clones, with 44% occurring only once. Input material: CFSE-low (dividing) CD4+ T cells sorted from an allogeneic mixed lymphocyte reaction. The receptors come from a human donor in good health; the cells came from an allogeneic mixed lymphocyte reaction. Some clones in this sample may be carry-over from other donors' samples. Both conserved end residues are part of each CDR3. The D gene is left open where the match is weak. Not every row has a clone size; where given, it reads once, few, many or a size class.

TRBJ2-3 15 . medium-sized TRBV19 TGTGCCAGTAGTACCCGCCCCTCTAGCACAGATACGCAGTATTTT CASSTRPSSTDTQYF
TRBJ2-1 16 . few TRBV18 TGTGCCAGCTCACCACGGGGGGCTAGATGGGGCAATGAGCAGTTCTTC CASSPRGARWGNEQFF
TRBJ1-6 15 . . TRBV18 TGTGCCAGCTCACCACCGATCCTACAGGGATCACCCCTCCACTTT CASSPPILQGSPLHF
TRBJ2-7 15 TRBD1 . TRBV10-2 TGCGCCAGCAGCGAACGGACAGGGATGGTCCACGAGCAGTACTTC CASSERTGMVHEQYF
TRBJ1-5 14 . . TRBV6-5 TGTGCCAGCAGTTACTTTTCATACAGGCAGCCCCAGCATTTT CASSYFSYRQPQHF
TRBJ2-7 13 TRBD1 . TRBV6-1 TGTGCCAGCCGTACAACAGGGGGCTACGAGCAGTACTTC CASRTTGGYEQYF
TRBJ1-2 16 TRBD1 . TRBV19 TGTGCCAGTAGTGCCCGGACAGGAGTGATCATGTTTGGCTACACCTTC CASSARTGVIMFGYTF
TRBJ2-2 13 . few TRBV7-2 TGTGCCAGCAGCTTAGTATGGACTGTCGAGCTGTTTTTT CASSLVWTVELFF
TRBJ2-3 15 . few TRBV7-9 TGTGCCAGCAGCCCCACAGGACTGATCACAGATACGCAGTATTTT CASSPTGLITDTQYF
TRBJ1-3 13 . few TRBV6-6 TGTGCCAGCAGTTACACCTCTGGAAACACCATATATTTT CASSYTSGNTIYF
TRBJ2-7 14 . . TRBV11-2 TGTGCCAGCAGCCCACGGTCCAATTCCTACGAGCAGTACTTC CASSPRSNSYEQYF
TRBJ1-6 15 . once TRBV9 TGTGCCAGCAGCGTAGCTTCGACAGTCAACTCACCCCTCCACTTT CASSVASTVNSPLHF
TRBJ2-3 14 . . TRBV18 TGTGCCAGCTCGGCCATTGCCCCCACAGATACGCAGTATTTT CASSAIAPTDTQYF